The clone carrying this TCR beta chain has more than one count but fewer than ten. Its antigen remains unidentified. Sequenced material consisted of expressed TCRB transcripts (all of the isolated RNA was reverse transcribed). Profiled with immunoSEQ multiplex PCR; TCRdb holds only in-frame clones, not every one. The data show 600,000 to 750,000 clones, roughly 12% seen once. V was trimmed by 1 base and J by 15 bases, leaving 16 bases between them. The CDR3 length is 13 residues. Germline V gives CDR1 MNHNS, CDR2 SASEGT. The sample is drawn from a study of beta chain features in type 1 diabetes. Study-wide results and caveats: For Type 1 diabetes patients, all four CD4+ subsets carried TCRB CDR3s that were moderately but significantly shorter.

Source material: naive CD4+ T cells from blood. This chain joins TRBV6-1 and TRBJ2-1; D may match TRBD1 or TRBD2 (5 bases each). The receptor's source is a man aged 25-45 years with type 1 diabetes. The CDR3 region is CASSEGYRAGTFF. In nucleotides, the CDR3 is TGTGCCAGCAGTGAAGGATATCGGGCAGGGACGTTCTTC.